The 30 T cell receptor beta chains in this list originate from one sample, sequenced in a study of OX40 agonist ivuxolimab in advanced cancers. The assay was immunoSEQ multiplex PCR, and TCRdb's table has in-frame clones only and misses some. Of tens of thousands of clones in the sample, about 88% are singletons; the top ten hold approximately 1.5%. The sequences come from CD4+ or CD8+ T cells sorted from blood, collected in a trial of the OX40 agonist ivuxolimab. The source of these receptors is an adult with an advanced solid tumor such as melanoma, head and neck, liver or kidney cancer.

Comments on this clone: At one end the junction does not follow the germline gene, possibly because of a read error. The chain is built from TRBV7-7 and TRBJ2-7; TRBD1 or TRBD2 may be the D gene (5 bases each). The V gene's germline CDR1 is SSHAT and CDR2 FNYEAQ (reference sequence). The CDR3 runs to 13 residues. Here the CDR3 reads CASSFGDLNEQYF. CDR3 nucleotide sequence: TGTGCTAGCAGCTTCGGGGACCTGAACGAGCAGTACTTC.

J is TRBJ1-1 and V is TRBV19, with a weak D call TRBD1 (6 bases). Trimming shortened V by 7 bases and J by 6 bases, and 18 bases separated the two germline ends. The CDR3 runs to 14 residues. Germline V lookup: CDR1 LNHDA, CDR2 SQIVND (reference sequence). The CDR3: CASKDRGASAEAFF. For the CDR3, the DNA is TGTGCCAGTAAGGACAGAGGGGCATCCGCTGAAGCTTTCTTT.

The V call is TRBV6-1, the J call TRBJ2-7; D gene uncertain. The V end was cut by 2 bases, the J end by 2 bases, with 10 bases between. Germline CDR1 is MNHNS and CDR2 is SASEGT. CDR3 length equals 14 residues. The DNA of the CDR3 is TGTGCCAGCAGTGAACAGGCGAACGCCTACGAGCAGTACTTC. Residues: CASSEQANAYEQYF.

This clone was seen a handful of times. The chain combines TRBV9 with TRBJ2-3; 10 nucleotides match TRBD1. After removal of 1 base from V and 5 bases from J, the junction contained 4 bases not matched to a gene. The CDR3 sequence is 15 residues long. In germline, CDR1 is SGDLS, CDR2 YYNGEE. CDR3 nucleotide sequence: TGTGCCAGCAGCGTAAGGGACAGGGGTCGAGATACGCAGTATTTT. Translating it yields CASSVRDRGRDTQYF.

This clone was seen only once. J is TRBJ1-4 and V is TRBV6-6; TRBD1 agrees at 7 bases. CDR3 length: 15 amino acids. CDR1 MNHNY and CDR2 SVGAGI come from the germline V gene (reference sequence). V dropped 8 bases and J dropped 4; count of bases not matched to a gene: 10. CDR3 nucleotides: TGTGCCAGCTCGCTGGGACAGCCTATTAATGAAAAACTGTTTTTT. Translation gives CASSLGQPINEKLFF.

The J gene is TRBJ1-1, the V gene TRBV6-1; the D gene is possibly TRBD1 (5 bases). V was cut by 5 bases and J by 1 base, with 8 bases left in between. Germline V gives CDR1 MNHNS, CDR2 SASEGT. The CDR3 length is 13 residues. The CDR3 DNA reads TGTGCCAGCAGTTTTGACAGGAACACTGAAGCTTTCTTT. Residues: CASSFDRNTEAFF.

V usage is TRBV6-5 and J usage is TRBJ1-2; D perhaps matches TRBD1 (5 bases). Germline-derived CDR1 and CDR2 are MNHEY and SVGAGI. Trimming stripped 7 bases from V and 7 bases from J, with 22 bases between. This CDR3 has 15 residues. CDR3 coding DNA: TGTGCCAGCAACTCCCAGGGCCAGGAATCTGGTGGCTACACCTTC. Encoded protein: CASNSQGQESGGYTF.

This clone was seen more than once but under ten times. The rearrangement links TRBV7-9 to TRBJ1-2; no clear D gene. Germline loops: CDR1 SEHNR, CDR2 FQNEAQ (reference sequence). CDR3 size: 14 residues. Trimming shortened V by 3 bases and J by 2 bases, and 10 bases separated the two germline ends. The CDR3 region is CASSFGAVNYGYTF. In DNA form, the CDR3 reads TGTGCCAGCAGCTTTGGAGCGGTAAACTATGGCTACACCTTC.

The chain employs TRBV29-1 and TRBJ1-2; the match to TRBD1 covers 10 bases. With 7 bases clipped from V and 4 bases from J, the junction kept 15 bases outside the gene matches. The CDR3 contains 16 residues. Germline lookup yields CDR1 SQVTM and CDR2 ANQGSEA. As DNA, the CDR3 is TGCAGCGCTGGGGACAGGGGCCGGCCGGCGAGCTATGGCTACACCTTC. Protein product: CSAGDRGRPASYGYTF.

The chain joins TRBV28 to TRBJ1-2; 9 bases fit TRBD1. Germline assignment: CDR1 MDHEN and CDR2 SYDVKM. The CDR3 length is 14 residues. V lost 2 bases, J lost 8 bases, and 6 bases stayed unmatched. CDR3 sequence reads: CASSLGDRVFGYTF. CDR3 in DNA: TGTGCCAGCAGTTTAGGGGACAGGGTCTTCGGCTACACCTTC.

The chain recombines TRBV5-1 with TRBJ1-4, with TRBD1 matching 8 bases. Trimming cost V 4 bases and J 8 bases; bases outside gene matches: 7. This CDR3 is 14 amino acids long. In germline, CDR1 is SGHRS, CDR2 YFSETQ. The CDR3 here is CASSIGQGGEKLFF. The CDR3 nucleotides read TGCGCCAGCAGCATCGGACAGGGTGGGGAAAAACTGTTTTTT.

The rearrangement uses TRBV6-5 and TRBJ1-4, with 9 bases fitting TRBD1. The CDR3 length is 15 residues. Trimming at V came to 2 bases and at J to 7 bases, leaving 5 bases not matched to a gene. The germline V gene has CDR1 MNHEY and CDR2 SVGAGI. Here the CDR3 DNA reads TGTGCCAGCAGTTACACACAGGGGGCAGGTGAAAAACTGTTTTTT. It specifies CASSYTQGAGEKLFF.

V gene TRBV7-2 combines with J gene TRBJ2-1, with 8 bases aligning to TRBD1. Germline lookup yields CDR1 SGHTA and CDR2 FQGNSA. CDR3 length: 16 residues. The ends lost 2 bases at V and 6 bases at J; junction bases unmatched: 9. The CDR3 nucleotides are TGTGCCAGCAGCTTATGGGGGACAGGAGGGGGCAATGAGCAGTTCTTC. Translation gives CASSLWGTGGGNEQFF.

The chain is built from TRBV28 and TRBJ1-4; no reliable D call. This CDR3 spans 11 amino acids. The germline V gene has CDR1 MDHEN and CDR2 SYDVKM. Trimming removed 6 bases from V and 5 bases from J, with 4 bases in between. The CDR3 region is CASRLNEKLFF. In nucleotides, the CDR3 is TGTGCCAGCAGACTAAATGAAAAACTGTTTTTT. The whole variable domain, remainder taken from reference TRBV28 and TRBJ1-4, is DVKVTQSSRYLVKRTGEKVFLECVQDMDHENMFWYRQDPGLGLRLIYFSYDVKMKEKGDIPEGYSVSREKKERFSLILESASTNQTSMYLCASRLNEKLFFGSGTQLSVL.

The DNA of the CDR3 is TGTGCCAGCAGTCTCTCCGGGACGGCCTCCTACGAGCAGTACTTC. Translated: CASSLSGTASYEQYF. The V gene is TRBV28, the J gene TRBJ2-7, with D perhaps being TRBD1 or TRBD2 (5 bases each). Germline V gene sequence: CDR1 MDHEN, CDR2 SYDVKM. The V end was cut by 5 bases, the J end by 0 bases, with 14 bases between. The CDR3 spans 15 residues.

This clone showed up just a few times. The chain couples TRBV2 to TRBJ1-2; TRBD1 matches 8 bases. V was clipped by 3 bases and J by 8 bases; unmatched bases: 5. CDR3 length: 13 residues. CDR1 and CDR2 (germline): SNHLY, FYNNEI. The CDR3 is CASSENTGGGYTF. CDR3 DNA: TGTGCCAGCAGTGAGAATACAGGGGGAGGCTACACCTTC.

The rearrangement uses TRBV5-1 and TRBJ1-2; 10 nucleotides agree with TRBD1. Germline CDR1 and CDR2: SGHRS and YFSETQ. The length of the CDR3 is 15 residues. J lost 8 bases, V lost 0 bases, and 7 bases had no gene match. This CDR3 is CASSLASGQGSGYTF. CDR3 sequence (DNA): TGCGCCAGCAGCTTGGCCTCGGGACAGGGGAGCGGCTACACCTTC.

The chain couples TRBV28 to TRBJ2-7; D possibly corresponds to TRBD2 (6 bases). The ends were cut back, 6 bases at V and 2 bases at J, with 17 bases in the middle. The CDR3 is 15 residues long. Germline V gene lookup returns CDR1 MDHEN and CDR2 SYDVKM. The CDR3 sequence: CASSPTGTPPYEQYF. The CDR3 DNA follows: TGTGCCAGCAGCCCCACCGGGACTCCTCCCTACGAGCAGTACTTC.

This clone was seen a handful of times. The chain is built from TRBV28 and TRBJ2-3, with 9 bases matching TRBD2. V trimming: 3 bases; J trimming: 4 bases; junction bases outside the gene matches: 11. The CDR3 is made up of 17 amino acids. Per the germline V gene, CDR1 is MDHEN and CDR2 is SYDVKM. CDR3 protein: CASSLGTSFSRADTQYF. The CDR3 DNA follows: TGTGCCAGCAGTTTGGGGACTAGCTTCAGTAGGGCAGATACGCAGTATTTT.

The chain uses TRBV7-9 and TRBJ2-7; D remains unclear. The germline V gene has CDR1 SEHNR and CDR2 FQNEAQ (reference sequence). V was pared by 2 bases and J by 6 bases, with 5 bases between. The CDR3 has 11 residues. CDR3 sequence (DNA): TGTGCCAGCAGCTTAAGGGCCGAGCAGTACTTC. Translating gives CASSLRAEQYF.

CDR3 DNA sequence: TGTGCCAGCAGTTACCGCCAGGGCTACGAGCAGTACTTC. Its translation: CASSYRQGYEQYF. The chain is built from TRBV6-5 and TRBJ2-7; perhaps TRBD1 as D (5 bases). This CDR3 is 13 amino acids long. Per germline, CDR1 MNHEY and CDR2 SVGAGI. The V gene lost 2 bases and the J gene lost 3 bases, with 8 bases spanning the gap.

The rearrangement uses TRBV28 and TRBJ2-5, with D possibly matching TRBD1 (5 bases). This CDR3 is built from 14 residues. V dropped 5 bases and J dropped 5 bases, with 15 bases sitting between them. Germline lookup yields CDR1 MDHEN and CDR2 SYDVKM. The CDR3 protein is CASSTLDSAETQYF. CDR3 nucleotides: TGTGCCAGCAGTACCCTCGACAGTGCCGAGACCCAGTACTTC.

This clone was recorded only once. V usage is TRBV5-1 and J usage is TRBJ1-2; 7 nucleotides align to TRBD1. Per the germline V gene, CDR1 is SGHRS and CDR2 is YFSETQ. With 3 bases clipped from V and 4 bases from J, the junction kept 9 bases outside the gene matches. This CDR3 spans 15 amino acids. Here the CDR3 DNA reads TGCGCCAGCAGCTCGGAAAACAGGGGATTCTATGGCTACACCTTC. It codes for CASSSENRGFYGYTF.

The V and J genes are TRBV11-1 and TRBJ2-7; D is uncertain. The CDR3 contains 14 residues. The V and J ends lost 1 base and 6 bases respectively, with 13 bases between them. Germline CDR1 reads SGHAT; CDR2 reads FQDESV (reference sequence). The CDR3 DNA is TGTGCCAGCAGCTTAGGGGCCAATTTGGGCGAGCAGTACTTC. Protein sequence: CASSLGANLGEQYF.

The gene calls are TRBV7-9 and TRBJ1-6, with 9 bases lining up with TRBD1. The germline gives CDR1 SEHNR, CDR2 FQNEAQ (reference sequence). V was clipped by 3 bases and J by 9 bases; unmatched bases: 6. There are 15 residues in the CDR3. CDR3 residues: CASSFTGGLSSPLHF. CDR3 DNA sequence: TGTGCCAGCAGCTTTACAGGGGGCCTCAGTTCACCCCTCCACTTT.

This clone was seen a handful of times. The J gene is TRBJ1-5, the V gene TRBV11-2; the match to TRBD1 covers 7 bases. The V and J ends lost 9 bases and 3 bases, in that order; junction bases with no gene match: 5. The CDR3 is 13 amino acids. The germline V gene has CDR1 SGHAT and CDR2 FQNNGV. CDR3 loop: CASADRDNQPQHF. CDR3 nucleotides: TGTGCCAGTGCAGACAGGGACAATCAGCCCCAGCATTTT.

The genes are TRBV28 and TRBJ1-2, with a tentative D call TRBD1 (6 bases). The CDR3 runs to 15 residues. V lost 2 bases and J lost 6, with 16 bases in between. Germline V lookup: CDR1 MDHEN, CDR2 SYDVKM. This CDR3 reads CASSLRGSNLHGYTF. The CDR3 region has the DNA TGTGCCAGCAGTTTAAGGGGGTCCAACCTCCATGGCTACACCTTC.

The chain links TRBV27 to TRBJ2-2; 7 nucleotides match TRBD1. The CDR3 spans 15 residues. Germline V gene data show CDR1 as MNHEY and CDR2 as SMNVEV (reference sequence). The ends lost 6 bases at V and 1 base at J; junction bases unmatched: 5. The chain's CDR3 is CASSPRQGNTGELFF. The CDR3 DNA sequence: TGTGCCAGCAGCCCCCGACAGGGGAACACCGGGGAGCTGTTTTTT.

This clone appeared a few times. The chain combines TRBV4-3 with TRBJ2-7, with D possibly being TRBD2 (6 bases). Germline V gives CDR1 LGHNA, CDR2 YSLEER. This CDR3 has 16 residues. The ends were cut back, 1 base at V and 0 bases at J, with 13 bases in the middle. CDR3 sequence: CASSQAWRAASYEQYF. As DNA, the CDR3 is TGCGCCAGCAGCCAAGCCTGGAGGGCAGCCTCCTACGAGCAGTACTTC.

This clone appeared once. The genes are TRBV7-9 and TRBJ1-2, with D perhaps TRBD1 (5 bases). V lost 5 bases and J 4 bases, leaving 14 bases between the germline ends. Germline loops: CDR1 SEHNR, CDR2 FQNEAQ (reference sequence). The CDR3 has 14 residues. CDR3 loop: CASSPQGPRYGYTF. CDR3 in DNA: TGTGCCAGCAGCCCCCAGGGTCCTCGCTATGGCTACACCTTC.